Described below is a single T cell receptor beta chain sequence and its context. The sample comes from a study of cytomegalovirus exposure and HLA in healthy donors. PCR primers comprised 60 Vbeta and 13 Jbeta primers. The method was immunoSEQ multiplex PCR; TCRdb's version includes in-frame clones alone and lacks a portion of them. Here the sample spans about 73,000 clones, 67% being singletons. Input material: PBMCs. The receptor was derived from a woman aged 50 to 60 in good health and CMV-seropositive.

This chain's CDR3 is CASSPPLAGATDTQYF. The CDR3 DNA reads as TGCGCCAGCAGCCCCCCACTAGCGGGGGCCACAGATACGCAGTATTTT. The chain joins TRBV5-1 to TRBJ2-3, with 11 bases that match TRBD2. V was clipped by 4 bases and J by 2 bases; unmatched bases: 6. Germline V CDR1 and CDR2: SGHRS, YFSETQ. The CDR3 has 16 amino acids.